The T cell receptor beta chain under discussion was sequenced for a study of identical twins. Study-level results: Insertions ran lower in abundant cord blood beta clonotypes, though not in memory repertoires.

This clonotype was recorded many times. No antigen is known for it. Germline lookup yields CDR1 LGHNA and CDR2 YSLEER. This CDR3 region has 15 residues. V lost 0 bases, J lost 2 bases, and 11 bases lay in between. Each CDR3 protein is one row after TCRdb ran MiXCR on the 5' RACE reads. The sample has some 590,000 distinct CDR3 sequences, nearly 10% seen once; the top ten hold around 3.2%. The same sample was also used in a study of yellow fever vaccine responses in identical twins. That work contributes: Twins' vaccine T cell responses reportedly seemed partly convergent and partly personalized.

The TCR was taken from a woman aged 18-30 years in good health. The sample taken for sequencing was PBMCs. The V gene is TRBV4-3, the J gene TRBJ2-7, with a possible D match to TRBD2 (5 bases). DNA of the CDR3: TGCGCCAGCAGCCAAGAGTCGGGAACAACCTACGAGCAGTACTTC. Protein sequence: CASSQESGTTYEQYF.